This entry lists 18 T cell receptor beta chains sequenced from one sample in a study of graft-versus-host responses after intestinal transplantation. Repertoires were generated with immunoSEQ multiplex PCR, while TCRdb's copy carries only in-frame clones and drops some. Of approximately 88,000 clones listed, around 93% are singletons. No antigens are known for them. Sequenced here: unstimulated CD4+ T cells sorted from spleen or lymph node cells, sampled before transplant. These receptors came from a human donor who was the organ donor for an intestinal transplant.

The sample holds one count of this clone. The chain combines TRBV4-1 with TRBJ2-5, with 9 bases lining up with TRBD1. Looked up from germline, CDR1 is MGHRA and CDR2 is YSYEKL. This CDR3 has 17 amino acids. J was trimmed by 3 bases and V by 0 bases; bases with no gene match: 8. CDR3 sequence reads: CASSQDRRDRGKETQYF. CDR3 bases: TGCGCCAGCAGCCAAGATCGAAGAGACAGGGGGAAAGAGACCCAGTACTTC.

The gene calls are TRBV11-2 and TRBJ1-1, with a possible D match to TRBD1 (5 bases). Trimming left V 2 bases short and J 4 bases short, with 5 bases between. Germline loops: CDR1 SGHAT, CDR2 FQNNGV. This CDR3 has 12 residues. In DNA form, the CDR3 reads TGTGCCAGCAGCTTACAGGGCACTGAAGCTTTCTTT. Translation gives CASSLQGTEAFF.

The chain uses TRBV2 and TRBJ1-5; 10 positions match TRBD1. Trimming at V came to 5 bases and at J to 4 bases, leaving 14 bases not matched to a gene. This CDR3 has 18 residues. Germline V gives CDR1 SNHLY, CDR2 FYNNEI. For the CDR3, the DNA is TGTGCCAGCAGTTACTGGGGACAGGGGTTCTCTCGGAATCAGCCCCAGCATTTT. This gives the protein CASSYWGQGFSRNQPQHF.

In this sample, this clone turned up once. This chain connects TRBV27 to TRBJ1-5; 11 bases are shared with TRBD1. Germline V CDR1 and CDR2: MNHEY, SMNVEV (reference sequence). V lost 2 bases to trimming and J lost 6 bases; unmatched junction nucleotides: 3. The CDR3 is 15 residues long. The chain's CDR3 is CASSLGQGAAQPQHF. CDR3 DNA: TGTGCCAGCAGTTTAGGACAGGGGGCGGCTCAGCCCCAGCATTTT.

This sequence joins TRBV11-3 and TRBJ1-1; weak D call: TRBD1 (5 bases). The V gene's germline CDR1 is SGHNT and CDR2 YENEEA. This CDR3 is 11 amino acids long. Trimming cost V 5 bases and J 5 bases, with 6 bases left between them. CDR3 nucleotides: TGTGCCAGCAGCAAGGGGACTGAAGCTTTCTTT. Amino acids: CASSKGTEAFF.

This clone occurred once. The genes are TRBV5-7 and TRBJ2-7; D remains ambiguous. TRBV5-7 is classed as an ORF, of uncertain function. This CDR3 has 13 amino acids. V lost 3 bases, J lost 2 bases, and 9 bases lay in between. CDR3: CASSYANTYEQYF. The CDR3 DNA reads TGTGCCAGCAGCTACGCCAATACCTACGAGCAGTACTTC.

The chain joins TRBV15 to TRBJ2-3; 10 bases agree with TRBD2. V lost 2 bases, J lost 6 bases, and 17 bases stayed unmatched. The CDR3 consists of 19 residues. CDR1 is LNHNV, CDR2 YYDKDF, per germline (reference sequence). The CDR3 protein is CATSRSPFGSGGAADTQYF. In DNA, the CDR3 is TGTGCCACCAGCAGATCCCCATTTGGGAGCGGGGGGGCCGCCGATACGCAGTATTTT.

The chain has TRBV11-3 and TRBJ1-2; tentatively, D is TRBD1 (5 bases). In germline, CDR1 is SGHNT, CDR2 YENEEA. The CDR3 length is 16 residues. V lost 0 bases and J 1 base, leaving 12 bases between the germline ends. The chain's CDR3 is CASSLEAGTGNYGYTF. The CDR3 region has the DNA TGTGCCAGCAGCTTAGAGGCCGGGACGGGTAACTATGGCTACACCTTC. The full variable domain, in which reference TRBV11-3 and TRBJ1-2 provide the parts outside the CDR3, is EAGVVQSPRYKIIEKKQPVAFWCNPISGHNTLYWYLQNLGQGPELLIRYENEEAVDDSQLPKDRFSAERLKGVDSTLKIQPAELGDSAVYLCASSLEAGTGNYGYTFGSGTRLTVV.

The gene calls are TRBV5-8 and TRBJ2-1; no firm D call. CDR1 SGHTS and CDR2 YDEGEE come from the germline V gene. The V end was cut by 0 bases, the J end by 15 bases, with 13 bases between. The CDR3 totals 12 residues. The chain's CDR3 is CASSLDMTLPFF. CDR3 DNA sequence: TGTGCCAGCAGCTTGGACATGACCTTGCCGTTCTTC.

On this clone: The junction departs from germline at one end; a sequencing error may be responsible. The CDR3 reads CASSPVGSTDTQYF. Here the CDR3 DNA reads TGTGCTAGCAGCCCGGTCGGGAGCACAGATACGCAGTATTTT. V is TRBV7-7 and J is TRBJ2-3, with D hard to call. Germline loops: CDR1 SSHAT, CDR2 FNYEAQ (reference sequence). CDR3 size: 14 residues. Variable domain in full (rest from reference TRBV7-7 and TRBJ2-3): GAGVSQSPRYKVTKRGQDVTLRCDPISSHATLYWYQQALGQGPEFLTYFNYEAQPDKSGLPSDRFSAERPEGSISTLTIQRTEQRDSAMYRCASSPVGSTDTQYFGPGTRLTVL.

The CDR3 bases are TGCGCCAGCAGCCACAGCGGGGCCGGGAGAAATGAGCAGTTCTTC. It translates to CASSHSGAGRNEQFF. V usage is TRBV4-1 and J usage is TRBJ2-1; 7 bases are a match to TRBD2. Germline V gene sequence: CDR1 MGHRA, CDR2 YSYEKL. V shed 3 bases and J 7 bases; nucleotides not matched to a gene: 9. The length of the CDR3 is 15 residues.

This chain joins TRBV5-1 and TRBJ2-7, with D unclear. V was clipped by 0 bases and J by 2 bases, with 12 bases between them. The CDR3 sequence is 15 residues long. Germline V gene data show CDR1 as SGHRS and CDR2 as YFSETQ. The DNA of the CDR3 is TGCGCCAGCAGCTTGGTGACATCCAGCCCCTACGAGCAGTACTTC. It specifies CASSLVTSSPYEQYF. Variable domain in full (rest from reference TRBV5-1 and TRBJ2-7): KAGVTQTPRYLIKTRGQQVTLSCSPISGHRSVSWYQQTPGQGLQFLFEYFSETQRNKGNFPGRFSGRQFSNSRSEMNVSTLELGDSALYLCASSLVTSSPYEQYFGPGTRLTVT.

V gene TRBV11-2 combines with J gene TRBJ2-5, with 11 bases lining up with TRBD2. CDR3 size: 15 residues. Per germline, CDR1 SGHAT and CDR2 FQNNGV. Unmatched junction bases numbered 0, after V lost 1 base and J lost 2 bases. In DNA form, the CDR3 reads TGTGCCAGCAGCTTAGTAGCGGGGGGGCAAGAGACCCAGTACTTC. Protein product: CASSLVAGGQETQYF.

J is TRBJ2-3 and V is TRBV5-1, with D uncertain. V lost 0 bases to trimming and J lost 2 bases, with 10 bases between them. This CDR3 has 15 residues. Germline V gives CDR1 SGHRS, CDR2 YFSETQ. CDR3 coding DNA: TGCGCCAGCAGCTTGGCCGGGCTCAACACAGATACGCAGTATTTT. Residues: CASSLAGLNTDTQYF.

V gene TRBV10-2 combines with J gene TRBJ2-2; D call uncertain. There are 19 residues in the CDR3. V was clipped by 8 bases and J by 1 base, with 26 bases between them. CDR1 WSHSY and CDR2 SAAADI come from the germline V gene. The CDR3 loop reads CASGNLGLVNKLNTGELFF. Here the CDR3 DNA reads TGCGCCAGCGGGAACTTAGGGCTAGTGAATAAGCTGAACACCGGGGAGCTGTTTTTT.

The chain links TRBV5-7 to TRBJ2-5; the match to TRBD1 covers 10 bases. TRBV5-7 is recorded as an ORF, its role being uncertain. V shed 4 bases and J 5 bases; nucleotides not matched to a gene: 8. CDR3 length: 15 residues. For the CDR3, the DNA is TGTGCCAGCAGCCCCCCCGGACAGGGGGGGGAGACCCAGTACTTC. Residues: CASSPPGQGGETQYF.

This chain uses TRBV7-9 with TRBJ2-3, with a weak D call TRBD2 (6 bases). The CDR3 loop spans 16 amino acids. Germline-derived CDR1 and CDR2 are SEHNR and FQNEAQ (reference sequence). V lost 5 bases and J 2 bases, leaving 17 bases between the germline ends. The chain's CDR3 is CASSPDGGWATDTQYF. CDR3 nucleotides: TGTGCCAGCAGCCCAGATGGAGGGTGGGCCACAGATACGCAGTATTTT.

This rearrangement joins TRBV9 to TRBJ2-2; D may be TRBD2 (6 bases). The CDR3 is 15 residues long. The V gene's germline CDR1 is SGDLS and CDR2 YYNGEE. V was shortened by 2 bases and J by 0 bases, with 8 bases between the two germline ends. CDR3 loop: CASSVGGANTGELFF. The CDR3 region has the DNA TGTGCCAGCAGCGTCGGCGGGGCGAACACCGGGGAGCTGTTTTTT. Complete variable domain (other parts from reference TRBV9 and TRBJ2-2): DSGVTQTPKHLITATGQRVTLRCSPRSGDLSVYWYQQSLDQGLQFLIQYYNGEERAKGNILERFSAQQFPDLHSELNLSSLELGDSALYFCASSVGGANTGELFFGEGSRLTVL.